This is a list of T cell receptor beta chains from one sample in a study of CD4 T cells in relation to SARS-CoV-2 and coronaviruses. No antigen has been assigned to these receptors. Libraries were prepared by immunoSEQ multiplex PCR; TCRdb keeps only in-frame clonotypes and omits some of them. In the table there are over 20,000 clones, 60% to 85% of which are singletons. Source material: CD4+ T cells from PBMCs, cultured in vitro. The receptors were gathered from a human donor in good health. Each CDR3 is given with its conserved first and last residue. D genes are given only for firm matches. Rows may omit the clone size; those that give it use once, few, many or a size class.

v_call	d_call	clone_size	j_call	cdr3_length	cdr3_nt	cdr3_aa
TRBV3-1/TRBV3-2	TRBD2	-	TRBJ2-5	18	TGTGCCAGCAGCCAAGGGGGACTAGCGGGCAGACCCCGGGAGACCCAGTACTTC	CASSQGGLAGRPRETQYF
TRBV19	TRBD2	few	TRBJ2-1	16	TGTGCCAGTAGACACAAACCGGGACTAGTATTCAATGAGCAGTTCTTC	CASRHKPGLVFNEQFF
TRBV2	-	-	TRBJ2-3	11	TGTGCCAGCCGCCCGGAAAATACGCAGTATTTT	CASRPENTQYF
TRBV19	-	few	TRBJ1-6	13	TGTGCCAGTAGTATCGACCTTTTTTCACCCCTCCACTTT	CASSIDLFSPLHF
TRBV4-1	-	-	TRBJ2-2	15	TGCGCCAGCAGCCAAATGCCAGCGGGCACCGGGGAGCTGTTTTTT	CASSQMPAGTGELFF
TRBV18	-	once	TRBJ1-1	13	TGTGCCAGCTCACCAGGAGGGAACACTGAAGCTTTCTTT	CASSPGGNTEAFF
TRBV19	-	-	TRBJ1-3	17	TGTGCCAGTAGTATCCCGCCTGGACGGAGCGGAGGAAACACCATATATTTT	CASSIPPGRSGGNTIYF
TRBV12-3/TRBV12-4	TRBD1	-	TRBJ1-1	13	TGTGCCAGCAGTCTCATACAGGGGGCTGAAGCTTTCTTT	CASSLIQGAEAFF
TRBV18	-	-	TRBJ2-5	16	TGTGCCAGCTCACCACTGCAGGAATGGCTAGTGGAGACCCAGTACTTC	CASSPLQEWLVETQYF
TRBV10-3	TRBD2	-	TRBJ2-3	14	TGTGCCACGGGGGGAGACTGGGCGTCCCGTACGCAGTATTTT	CATGGDWASRTQYF
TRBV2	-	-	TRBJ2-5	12	TGTGCCAGCAGTGGTCTAGGAGAGACCCAGTACTTC	CASSGLGETQYF
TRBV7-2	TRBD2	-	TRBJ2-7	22	TGTGCCAGCAGCTTAGCGTATCGGAGCCCATCGGGCCCGGGACTAGCGGTAATCGAGCAGTACTTC	CASSLAYRSPSGPGLAVIEQYF
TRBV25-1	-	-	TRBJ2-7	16	TGTGCCAGCAGCCCGATAAGCAGGGGCCCTAGACACGAGCAGTACTTC	CASSPISRGPRHEQYF
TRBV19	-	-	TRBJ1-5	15	TGTGCCAGTACCGACTGGGGTCACCTCAATCAGCCCCAGCATTTT	CASTDWGHLNQPQHF
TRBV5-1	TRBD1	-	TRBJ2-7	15	TGCGCCAGCAGCGTGGGGGGACAGGGCGCCTACGAGCAGTACTTC	CASSVGGQGAYEQYF
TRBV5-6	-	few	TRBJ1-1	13	TGTGCCAGCAGGACGACAGTGAACACTGAAGCTTTCTTT	CASRTTVNTEAFF
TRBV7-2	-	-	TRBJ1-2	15	TGTGCCAGCAGCTTAGGACGGACGTGGCCAGGTGGCTACACCTTC	CASSLGRTWPGGYTF
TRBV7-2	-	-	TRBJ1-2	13	TGTGCCAGCAGCTTAGAGGGGTACTATGGCTACACCTTC	CASSLEGYYGYTF
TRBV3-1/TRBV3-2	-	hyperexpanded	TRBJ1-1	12	TGTGCCAGCAGCCAACAGGGCACTGAAGCTTTCTTT	CASSQQGTEAFF
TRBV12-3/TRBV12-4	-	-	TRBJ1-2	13	TGTGCCAGCAGTATTCTGACGAACTATGGCTACACCTTC	CASSILTNYGYTF
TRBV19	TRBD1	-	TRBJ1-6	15	TGTGCCAGTAGGGACAGGGGGCCTTATGGTTCACCCCTCCACTTT	CASRDRGPYGSPLHF
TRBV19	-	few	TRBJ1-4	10	TGTGCCAGGGGAAAGGCAGGGTCTCTGTTT	CARGKAGSLF
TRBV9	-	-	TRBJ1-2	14	TGTGCCAGCACCACGGGTGGGGCAGACTATGGCTACACCTTC	CASTTGGADYGYTF
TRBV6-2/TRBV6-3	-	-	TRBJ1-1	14	TGTGCCAGCAGTTACTCGACAGGAGTCACTGAAGCTTTCTTT	CASSYSTGVTEAFF
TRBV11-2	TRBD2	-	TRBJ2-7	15	TGTGCCAGCAGCTTATTTGGCGGGAGGATGGACGAGCAGTACTTC	CASSLFGGRMDEQYF
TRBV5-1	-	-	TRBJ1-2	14	TGCGCCAGCAGTGTGGAGAGAACCAACTATGGCTACACCTTC	CASSVERTNYGYTF
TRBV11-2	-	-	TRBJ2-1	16	TGTGCCAGCAGCTCCCTCTTGGACAGCCCGGTGAATGAGCAGTTCTTC	CASSSLLDSPVNEQFF
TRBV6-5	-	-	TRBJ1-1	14	TGTGCCAGCAGTTACTCGACCGCGAACACTGAAGCTTTCTTT	CASSYSTANTEAFF
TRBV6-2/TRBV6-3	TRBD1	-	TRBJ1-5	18	TGTGCCAGCAGTTTGCTGGGATCCAGGGGGCGATCCAATCAGCCCCAGCATTTT	CASSLLGSRGRSNQPQHF
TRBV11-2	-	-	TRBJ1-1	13	TGTGCCAGCAGGCTCGATATGAACACTGAAGCTTTCTTT	CASRLDMNTEAFF
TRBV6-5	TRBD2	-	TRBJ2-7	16	TGTGCCAGCAGTTCCGGGACTAGCGGATCAGCCTACGAGCAGTACTTC	CASSSGTSGSAYEQYF
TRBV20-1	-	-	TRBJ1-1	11	TGCAGTGCTAGGACCGGGACGTCGGCTTTCTTT	CSARTGTSAFF
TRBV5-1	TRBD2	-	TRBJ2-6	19	TGCGCCAGCAGCCTTGCCGGGACTAGCGGGGGGGCCGGGGCCAACGTCCTGACTTTC	CASSLAGTSGGAGANVLTF
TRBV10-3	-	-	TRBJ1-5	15	TGTGCCATCAGTGGTTCCCTTGGAGGCAATCAGCCCCAGCATTTT	CAISGSLGGNQPQHF
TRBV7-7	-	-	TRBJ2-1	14	TGTGCTAGCAGCCCAGGGGGGTCCTACAATGAGCAGTTCTTC	CASSPGGSYNEQFF
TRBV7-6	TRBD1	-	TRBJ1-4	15	TGTGCCAGCAGCCCAAGACAGGGTGACGGTGAAAAACTGTTTTTT	CASSPRQGDGEKLFF
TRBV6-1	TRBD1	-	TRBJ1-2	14	TGTGCCAGCAGTCAGGGGGACAGGGGAAGTGGCTACACCTTC	CASSQGDRGSGYTF
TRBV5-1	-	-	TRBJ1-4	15	TGCGCCAGCAGCTTGTTAGGTCAGGGATCTGAAAAACTGTTTTTT	CASSLLGQGSEKLFF
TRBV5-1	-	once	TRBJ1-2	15	TGCGCCAGCAGCCCCCAGTTGGGGGGCGCGAATGGCTACACCTTC	CASSPQLGGANGYTF
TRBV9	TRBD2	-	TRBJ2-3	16	TGTGCCAGCAGCGTAAGAAGCGGGGTCGGTGGAGATACGCAGTATTTT	CASSVRSGVGGDTQYF
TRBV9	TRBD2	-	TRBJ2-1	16	TGTGCCAGCAGCACCAGGACTAGCGGGGACTTGGGTGAGCAGTTCTTC	CASSTRTSGDLGEQFF